Listed below are T cell receptor beta chains from one sample, sequenced in a study of regulatory dendritic cells for organ transplantation. Some clones are missing from TCRdb's copy, which holds only in-frame ones; the method was immunoSEQ multiplex PCR. The table shows some 35,000 clones, with about nine tenths occurring only once. Sequenced sample: naive CD8+ T cells from blood. The receptor source for this set is a human donor in good health. Each CDR3 is given with its conserved first and last residue. The D gene is left open where the match is weak. Size tells how often a clone was seen (once, few, many) or the class of an expanded clone, and some rows leave it out.

abundance: -; j_gene: TRBJ2-7; v_gene: TRBV5-6; d_gene: -; CDR3nt: TGTGCCAGCAGTGGACTGTCCTACGAGCAGTACTTC; CDR3aa: CASSGLSYEQYF
abundance: -; j_gene: TRBJ2-3; v_gene: TRBV30; d_gene: -; CDR3nt: TGTGCCTGGAGTTTCGGCACAGATACGCAGTATTTT; CDR3aa: CAWSFGTDTQYF
abundance: few; j_gene: TRBJ1-1; v_gene: TRBV5-1; d_gene: -; CDR3nt: TGCGCCAGCAGTGACACAGCAATGAACACTGAAGCTTTCTTT; CDR3aa: CASSDTAMNTEAFF
abundance: -; j_gene: TRBJ2-2; v_gene: TRBV7-9; d_gene: -; CDR3nt: TGTGCCAGCCGGGGACGGGTCGGGAACACCGGGGAGCTGTTTTTT; CDR3aa: CASRGRVGNTGELFF
abundance: once; j_gene: TRBJ1-4; v_gene: TRBV15; d_gene: -; CDR3nt: TGTGCCACCAGCAGAGTTTCGGTTGAAAAACTGTTTTTT; CDR3aa: CATSRVSVEKLFF
abundance: -; j_gene: TRBJ2-7; v_gene: TRBV5-6; d_gene: -; CDR3nt: TGTGCCAGCAGCTTGGGCGACAAGGTCTACGAGCAGTACTTC; CDR3aa: CASSLGDKVYEQYF
abundance: -; j_gene: TRBJ2-7; v_gene: TRBV2; d_gene: TRBD1; CDR3nt: TGTGCCAGTAGTCTCAGGGGGCTCTACGAGCAGTACTTC; CDR3aa: CASSLRGLYEQYF
abundance: -; j_gene: TRBJ2-2; v_gene: TRBV7-9; d_gene: -; CDR3nt: TGTGCCAGCAGCGATCCGAGGGCAGCCGGGGAGCTGTTTTTT; CDR3aa: CASSDPRAAGELFF
abundance: -; j_gene: TRBJ1-2; v_gene: TRBV11-2; d_gene: TRBD1; CDR3nt: TGTGCCAGCAGCGTACCGGGGACAGGGGGCTATGGCTACACCTTC; CDR3aa: CASSVPGTGGYGYTF
abundance: -; j_gene: TRBJ1-2; v_gene: TRBV14; d_gene: -; CDR3nt: TGTGCCAGCAGCCAAGTGGACCTACCTAACTATGGCTACACCTTC; CDR3aa: CASSQVDLPNYGYTF
abundance: -; j_gene: TRBJ2-4; v_gene: TRBV7-9; d_gene: TRBD2; CDR3nt: TGTGCCAGCAGCCCACGGGTAGCGGGAGGTCCGGAACACATTCAGTACTTC; CDR3aa: CASSPRVAGGPEHIQYF
abundance: -; j_gene: TRBJ1-1; v_gene: TRBV5-1; d_gene: -; CDR3nt: TGCGCCAGCAGCTTGGGGACATATAAGAACACTGAAGCTTTCTTT; CDR3aa: CASSLGTYKNTEAFF
abundance: -; j_gene: TRBJ1-2; v_gene: TRBV28; d_gene: -; CDR3nt: TGTGCCAGCAGTTTTGTTAACGGCTATGGCTACACCTTC; CDR3aa: CASSFVNGYGYTF
abundance: -; j_gene: TRBJ2-7; v_gene: TRBV9; d_gene: -; CDR3nt: TGTGCCAGCAGCACAGGGGGGGGCTCCTACGAGCAGTACTTC; CDR3aa: CASSTGGGSYEQYF
abundance: -; j_gene: TRBJ2-7; v_gene: TRBV29-1; d_gene: -; CDR3nt: TGCAGCGTTGAAGGACGACTTGGCGAGCAGTACTTC; CDR3aa: CSVEGRLGEQYF
abundance: -; j_gene: TRBJ2-2; v_gene: TRBV4-1; d_gene: TRBD2; CDR3nt: TGCGCCAGCAGCCACCCGATGACTAGCGGGGGATTTCCGAACACCGGGGAGCTGTTTTTT; CDR3aa: CASSHPMTSGGFPNTGELFF
abundance: -; j_gene: TRBJ1-3; v_gene: TRBV11-2; d_gene: -; CDR3nt: TGTGCCAGCAGCGATCCACCCCCCGAAACAATCATATATTTT; CDR3aa: CASSDPPPETIIYF
abundance: -; j_gene: TRBJ2-3; v_gene: TRBV6-6; d_gene: TRBD1; CDR3nt: TGTGCCAGCAGCTACAACAGGGGTGGGACAGATACGCAGTATTTT; CDR3aa: CASSYNRGGTDTQYF
abundance: -; j_gene: TRBJ1-5; v_gene: TRBV7-9; d_gene: -; CDR3nt: TGTGCCAGCAGCTCAAGTTCATATCAGCCCCAGCATTTT; CDR3aa: CASSSSSYQPQHF
abundance: -; j_gene: TRBJ2-7; v_gene: TRBV27; d_gene: TRBD1; CDR3nt: TGTGCCAGCAGCCACTACGGGACAGGGGTTGATGAGCAGTACTTC; CDR3aa: CASSHYGTGVDEQYF
abundance: -; j_gene: TRBJ2-1; v_gene: TRBV9; d_gene: TRBD2; CDR3nt: TGTGCCAGCAGCGTAGCTAGCGGGGTTTACAATGAGCAGTTCTTC; CDR3aa: CASSVASGVYNEQFF
abundance: -; j_gene: TRBJ2-1; v_gene: TRBV13; d_gene: -; CDR3nt: TGTGCCAGCAGCCCCCCCCTTGGGCTAGCCAATGAGCAGTTCTTC; CDR3aa: CASSPPLGLANEQFF
abundance: -; j_gene: TRBJ1-3; v_gene: TRBV27; d_gene: TRBD1; CDR3nt: TGTGCCAGCAGTGACGGGACAGGGGGCTATGGAAACACCATATATTTT; CDR3aa: CASSDGTGGYGNTIYF
abundance: -; j_gene: TRBJ1-2; v_gene: TRBV2; d_gene: -; CDR3nt: TGTGCCAGCAACCTACAGGGTAGCGATGGCTACACCTTC; CDR3aa: CASNLQGSDGYTF
abundance: -; j_gene: TRBJ1-1; v_gene: TRBV19; d_gene: -; CDR3nt: TGTGCCAGTGGGGCGCGGTTGAACACTGAAGCTTTCTTT; CDR3aa: CASGARLNTEAFF
abundance: -; j_gene: TRBJ1-1; v_gene: TRBV2; d_gene: -; CDR3nt: TGTGCCAGCAGTGTCACGGGAAGAGGGACTGAAGCTTTCTTT; CDR3aa: CASSVTGRGTEAFF
abundance: -; j_gene: TRBJ2-2; v_gene: TRBV20-1; d_gene: -; CDR3nt: TGCAGTGCTAGTGCCGGGGAGCTGTTTTTT; CDR3aa: CSASAGELFF
abundance: -; j_gene: TRBJ2-7; v_gene: TRBV9; d_gene: -; CDR3nt: TGTGCCAGCAGCCGTACGGGGGGCACCACCTACGAGCAGTACTTC; CDR3aa: CASSRTGGTTYEQYF
abundance: -; j_gene: TRBJ1-1; v_gene: TRBV11-2; d_gene: -; CDR3nt: TGTGCCAGCAGCTTAGATGACGGGGTGGCTGAAGCTTTCTTT; CDR3aa: CASSLDDGVAEAFF
abundance: few; j_gene: TRBJ1-1; v_gene: TRBV4-2; d_gene: -; CDR3nt: TGTGCCAGCAGCCAAGGTGGATTAGAAGCTTTCTTT; CDR3aa: CASSQGGLEAFF
abundance: -; j_gene: TRBJ2-1; v_gene: TRBV30; d_gene: -; CDR3nt: TGTGCCTGGGAGCTAGGTATTGGCAATGAGCAGTTCTTC; CDR3aa: CAWELGIGNEQFF
abundance: -; j_gene: TRBJ2-7; v_gene: TRBV7-9; d_gene: TRBD1; CDR3nt: TGTGCCAGCAGCTGGCGGACAGGGGGCTACGAGCAGTACTTC; CDR3aa: CASSWRTGGYEQYF
abundance: once; j_gene: TRBJ1-5; v_gene: TRBV23-1; d_gene: TRBD1; CDR3nt: TGCGCCAGCAGTCAACCGGGTTTTGGACAGGGGGCAAATAGCAATCAGCCCCAGCATTTT; CDR3aa: CASSQPGFGQGANSNQPQHF
abundance: once; j_gene: TRBJ2-1; v_gene: TRBV2; d_gene: TRBD2; CDR3nt: TGTGCCAGCAGTGTACTAGCGGGAAGGACTGAGCAGTTCTTC; CDR3aa: CASSVLAGRTEQFF
abundance: -; j_gene: TRBJ2-7; v_gene: TRBV4-3; d_gene: -; CDR3nt: TGCGCCAGCAGCCAAGTTGCCTGGAGTACCTACGAGCAGTACTTC; CDR3aa: CASSQVAWSTYEQYF
abundance: once; j_gene: TRBJ2-3; v_gene: TRBV4-3; d_gene: -; CDR3nt: TGCGCCAGCAGCCAAGATTCGGCGGCAACAGATACGCAGTATTTT; CDR3aa: CASSQDSAATDTQYF
abundance: -; j_gene: TRBJ2-7; v_gene: TRBV2; d_gene: TRBD2; CDR3nt: TGTGCCAGCAGTGGACGGGGTAGCGGGGGACACTACGAGCAGTACTTC; CDR3aa: CASSGRGSGGHYEQYF
abundance: -; j_gene: TRBJ2-1; v_gene: TRBV20-1; d_gene: -; CDR3nt: TGCAGTGCTACCCGAAACAATGAGCAGTTCTTC; CDR3aa: CSATRNNEQFF
abundance: -; j_gene: TRBJ2-1; v_gene: TRBV5-4; d_gene: TRBD2; CDR3nt: TGTGCCAGCAGCTCCGGAGCGGGAGGGGGGGAGCAGTTCTTC; CDR3aa: CASSSGAGGGEQFF